The 11 T cell receptor beta chains below come from one sample, sequenced in a study of technical replicates of blood from a few donors. Assay used: immunoSEQ multiplex PCR; TCRdb lists only in-frame clones, some missing. In the table there are about 80,000 clones, around 97% of which are singletons. The sample taken for sequencing was T cells isolated from PBMCs. The receptors shown here come from a human donor in good health.

The chain joins TRBV9 to TRBJ2-7; 9 positions agree with TRBD1. V lost 0 bases to trimming and J lost 3 bases; unmatched junction nucleotides: 1. The V gene's germline CDR1 is SGDLS and CDR2 YYNGEE. The CDR3 contains 14 residues. The CDR3 DNA follows: TGTGCCAGCAGCGTAGGGGACAGGGACTACGAGCAGTACTTC. This encodes CASSVGDRDYEQYF. The full variable domain, completed using reference TRBV9 and TRBJ2-7, is DSGVTQTPKHLITATGQRVTLRCSPRSGDLSVYWYQQSLDQGLQFLIQYYNGEERAKGNILERFSAQQFPDLHSELNLSSLELGDSALYFCASSVGDRDYEQYFGPGTRLTVT.

V gene TRBV5-1 combines with J gene TRBJ2-1; D unclear. Trimming stripped 1 base from V and 5 bases from J, with 7 bases between. The CDR3 covers 13 residues. CDR1 SGHRS and CDR2 YFSETQ come from the germline V gene. For the CDR3, the DNA is TGCGCCAGCAGCTTGTACTTTAACAATGAGCAGTTCTTC. The encoded protein is CASSLYFNNEQFF.

The V gene is TRBV7-9, the J gene TRBJ1-5; no definite D call. The CDR3 totals 16 residues. The germline gives CDR1 SEHNR, CDR2 FQNEAQ (reference sequence). V was clipped by 6 bases and J by 0 bases, with 15 bases between them. The CDR3 loop reads CASSPKGGYSNQPQHF. DNA of the CDR3: TGTGCCAGCAGTCCAAAGGGAGGTTATAGCAATCAGCCCCAGCATTTT.

The V and J genes are TRBV6-1 and TRBJ2-1, with TRBD1 matching 7 bases. Germline V gene lookup returns CDR1 MNHNS and CDR2 SASEGT. V was clipped by 6 bases and J by 7 bases; unmatched bases: 12. The length of the CDR3 is 15 residues. The CDR3 spells CASSVWDSVRNEQFF. CDR3 nucleotide sequence: TGTGCCAGCAGCGTTTGGGACAGTGTGAGAAATGAGCAGTTCTTC.

The chain couples TRBV14 to TRBJ2-1; 7 bases map to TRBD2. Germline assignment: CDR1 SGHDN and CDR2 FVKESK. There are 18 residues in the CDR3. After removal of 0 bases from V and 7 bases from J, the junction contained 15 bases not matched to a gene. The CDR3 sequence is CASSQDRLGRLVWNEQFF. The CDR3 DNA reads as TGTGCCAGCAGCCAAGATCGTCTCGGGAGGCTGGTTTGGAATGAGCAGTTCTTC.

The rearrangement joins TRBV12-2 to TRBJ1-2; the table's D gene call, TRBD1, was not cross checked with the DNA. TRBV12-2 is assigned pseudogene status. This CDR3 region has 14 residues. The CDR3 loop is CASRLGTRYYGYTF. CDR3 DNA sequence: TGTGCAAGTCGCTTAGGTACAAGATACTATGGCTACACCTTC.

The V gene is TRBV11-3, the J gene TRBJ2-1; D is unresolved. This CDR3 spans 15 amino acids. The V end lost 4 bases, the J end lost 0 bases, and 10 bases lay between the germline ends. Germline CDR1 reads SGHNT; CDR2 reads YENEEA. As DNA, the CDR3 is TGTGCCAGCAGCTCCCTACAGAGCTCCTACAATGAGCAGTTCTTC. This gives the protein CASSSLQSSYNEQFF.

V gene TRBV5-8 combines with J gene TRBJ2-5, with TRBD2 identical over 7 bases. Germline V CDR1 and CDR2: SGHTS, YDEGEE. The CDR3 runs to 12 residues. With 4 bases clipped from V and 8 bases from J, the junction kept 5 bases outside the gene matches. The CDR3 bases are TGTGCCAGCAGCCTCCCGGGGGGAACCCAGTACTTC. It encodes CASSLPGGTQYF.

This sequence joins TRBV19 and TRBJ2-2; 8 nucleotides match TRBD2. Germline V gene lookup returns CDR1 LNHDA and CDR2 SQIVND (reference sequence). J lost 6 bases, V lost 0 bases, and 3 bases had no gene match. The CDR3 consists of 15 residues. CDR3 bases: TGTGCCAGTAGTATAGACGGGACTAGGTCCGGGGAGCTGTTTTTT. Translating gives CASSIDGTRSGELFF. The whole variable domain, remainder taken from reference TRBV19 and TRBJ2-2, is DGGITQSPKYLFRKEGQNVTLSCEQNLNHDAMYWYRQDPGQGLRLIYYSQIVNDFQKGDIAEGYSVSREKKESFPLTVTSAQKNPTAFYLCASSIDGTRSGELFFGEGSRLTVL.

This chain joins TRBV7-8 and TRBJ2-2; no firm D call. V dropped 1 base and J dropped 5 bases, with 2 bases sitting between them. CDR3 length equals 12 residues. Germline CDR1 reads SGHVS; CDR2 reads FQNEAQ. CDR3 region: CASSLVTGELFF. CDR3 DNA sequence: TGTGCCAGCAGCTTAGTAACCGGGGAGCTGTTTTTT.

This chain connects TRBV20-1 to TRBJ1-1; unclear D gene. The germline V gene encodes CDR1 DFQATT and CDR2 SNEGSKA (reference sequence). This CDR3 is 11 amino acids long. Trimming pared 6 bases from V and 8 bases from J, leaving 13 bases between. CDR3 nucleotide sequence: TGCAGTGCCCCTCGAGCGGTCGAAGCTTTCTTT. Translated, it gives CSAPRAVEAFF.